A selection of T cell receptor beta chains follows, all from one sample in a study of identical twins. TCRdb re-analysed the 5' RACE reads in MiXCR, keeping a single row per CDR3 protein. The sample consists of 500,000 to 550,000 distinct CDR3 sequences, about 20% of them appearing once. In addition, the sample was reused for a study of yellow fever vaccine responses in identical twins.

The sequenced sample consisted of CD4+ T cells sorted from blood. These receptors all come from a woman aged 18-29 years in good health. Each CDR3 is given with its conserved first and last residue. The D gene is left open where the match is weak. Size is stated for part of the rows, as once, few or many counts, or as a class when the clone is expanded.

d_call	v_call	j_call	clone_size	cdr3_nt	cdr3_aa
NA	TRBV12-3/TRBV12-4	TRBJ2-3	NA	TGTGCCAGCACGGTTTCAGACACAGATACGCAGTATTTT	CASTVSDTDTQYF
NA	TRBV24-1	TRBJ2-2	few	TGTGCCACCAGTGACCAGACTGGAGCGAACACCGGGGAGCTGTTTTTT	CATSDQTGANTGELFF
TRBD1	TRBV7-9	TRBJ1-2	many	TGTGCCAGCAGACGAACAGGGGGGAATGGCTACACCTTC	CASRRTGGNGYTF
NA	TRBV10-3	TRBJ2-3	many	TGTGCCATCAGTGGGAGGGGGCTGAGGACAGATACGCAGTATTTT	CAISGRGLRTDTQYF
NA	TRBV27	TRBJ2-1	NA	TGTGCCAGCAGTTCACAGGGTAGGAATGAGCAGTTCTTC	CASSSQGRNEQFF
NA	TRBV12-3/TRBV12-4	TRBJ2-1	NA	TGTGCCAGCAGTTTCAAGGCTAGCTCTGAGCAGTTCTTC	CASSFKASSEQFF
NA	TRBV20-1	TRBJ2-7	NA	TGCAGTGCTGCAGGACAGTCCTACGAGCAGTACTTC	CSAAGQSYEQYF
NA	TRBV28	TRBJ1-6	NA	TGTGCCAGCAGTCCCCGGGCTGGCCCGAATTCACCCCTCCACTTT	CASSPRAGPNSPLHF
NA	TRBV27	TRBJ1-2	NA	TGTGCCAGCAGTAGTCAGGGGTTGGTTGGCTACACCTTC	CASSSQGLVGYTF
NA	TRBV5-1	TRBJ2-2	few	TGCGCCAGCAGCTTGGGGGAACATTACTGGCGAGAGGAAGCGAACACCGGGGAGCTGTTTTTT	CASSLGEHYWREEANTGELFF
NA	TRBV12-3/TRBV12-4	TRBJ1-4	NA	TGTGCCAGCAGTTTAGGTCTCAGGGACAATGAAAAACTGTTTTTT	CASSLGLRDNEKLFF
TRBD1	TRBV4-2	TRBJ2-6	few	TGTGCCAGCAGCCGCGAGGGACAGGGCTCTGGGGCCAACGTCCTGACTTTC	CASSREGQGSGANVLTF
TRBD2	TRBV28	TRBJ2-3	few	TGTGCCAGCACCTTATGGGAGGGACTAGCGGGTTCCACAGATACGCAGTATTTT	CASTLWEGLAGSTDTQYF
NA	TRBV10-2	TRBJ1-1	NA	TGCGCCAGCAGTGAGGGGGTAGGATTGGCTGAAGCTTTCTTT	CASSEGVGLAEAFF
TRBD1	TRBV12-3/TRBV12-4	TRBJ1-4	NA	TGTGCCAGCAGTTTAGGTCCGACAGGGGCTGAAAAACTGTTTTTT	CASSLGPTGAEKLFF
TRBD2	TRBV20-1	TRBJ2-3	few	TGCAGTGCTCCGGGACTAGCGGGAGTTGCAGATACGCAGTATTTT	CSAPGLAGVADTQYF
TRBD1	TRBV20-1	TRBJ2-1	few	TGCAGTGCTACCGAGGGGGCTCTCAACAATGAGCAGTTCTTC	CSATEGALNNEQFF
NA	TRBV7-9	TRBJ1-5	NA	TGTGCCAGCAGCTTAGGGGGGGCTGGCAATCAGCCCCAGCATTTT	CASSLGGAGNQPQHF
TRBD1	TRBV2	TRBJ1-1	few	TGTGCCAGCGGAGACGGGACAGTTGAAGCTTTCTTT	CASGDGTVEAFF
NA	TRBV4-2	TRBJ1-3	NA	TGTGCCAGCAGCCAAGATAGCCGGGGCGCCGGCGAAGCTGGATATTTT	CASSQDSRGAGEAGYF
TRBD1	TRBV6-5	TRBJ1-2	NA	TGTGCCAGCAGTTACGCGGGACAGGGGGACTATGGCTACACCTTC	CASSYAGQGDYGYTF
TRBD1	TRBV10-3	TRBJ1-5	NA	TGTGCCATCGCTCAGGGGGCCGGGCAGCCCCAGCATTTT	CAIAQGAGQPQHF
NA	TRBV27	TRBJ2-3	NA	TGTGCCAGCAGTTTTGGTTGGGGTGAGTTCATGGATACGCAGTATTTT	CASSFGWGEFMDTQYF
TRBD2	TRBV4-1	TRBJ2-5	NA	TGCGCCAGCAGCCAACAACCTAGCGGGCGATCCCAAGAGACCCAGTACTTC	CASSQQPSGRSQETQYF
NA	TRBV3-1	TRBJ2-7	NA	TGTGCCAGCAGCTATAGCGTCGTGGGGGAGCAGTACTTC	CASSYSVVGEQYF
NA	TRBV2	TRBJ2-7	many	TGTGCCAGCAGTAGCGGATTAACCTACGAGCAGTACTTC	CASSSGLTYEQYF
TRBD2	TRBV20-1	TRBJ2-1	few	TGCAGTTCTCAAAGGGTCGCTAGCGGGATCGAGCAGTTCTTC	CSSQRVASGIEQFF
TRBD2	TRBV12-3/TRBV12-4	TRBJ2-1	once	TGTGCCAGCAGTCCGGGACTAGACAATGAGCAGTTCTTC	CASSPGLDNEQFF
TRBD2	TRBV4-1	TRBJ2-4	few	TGCGCCAGCAGCCTTATTTATAGCGGGGTGCCGAACATTCAGTACTTC	CASSLIYSGVPNIQYF
NA	TRBV27	TRBJ2-7	few	TGTGCCAGCAGTTCAACATATTACGAGCAGTACTTC	CASSSTYYEQYF
NA	TRBV2	TRBJ2-4	few	TGTGCCAGCAGTGATGGAGTCGGGCAGCCTAGCTTAGCCAAAAACATTCAGTACTTC	CASSDGVGQPSLAKNIQYF
NA	TRBV20-1	TRBJ2-3	NA	TGCAGTGCTATCGGGCACCGCACAGATACGCAGTATTTT	CSAIGHRTDTQYF
TRBD2	TRBV20-1	TRBJ2-3	NA	TGCAGTGCCGAGACTAGCGGGAGAGATGGGGCAGATACGCAGTATTTT	CSAETSGRDGADTQYF
TRBD2	TRBV11-3	TRBJ2-2	NA	TGTGCCAGCAGCCCCCCCAGCGGGAGGGCCACCGGGCTGTTTTTT	CASSPPSGRATGLFF
NA	TRBV24-1	TRBJ1-5	few	TGTGCCACCAGTGGAGACAGGATTAGCAATCAGCCCCAGCATTTT	CATSGDRISNQPQHF
NA	TRBV19	TRBJ1-5	NA	TGTGCCAGTAGTTACGCGCAGAATAGCAATCAGCCCCAGCATTTT	CASSYAQNSNQPQHF
NA	TRBV20-1	TRBJ2-1	once	TGCAGTGCTACCGCAGCGGACTCCTACAATGAGCAGTTCTTC	CSATAADSYNEQFF
TRBD2	TRBV19	TRBJ2-1	NA	TGTGCCAGTAGCCTTTCCTCTAGCGGGAGCTTTAATGAGCAGTTCTTC	CASSLSSSGSFNEQFF
TRBD2	TRBV2	TRBJ2-7	many	TGTGCCAGCAGTGTAGCGGGGGAGCAGTACTTC	CASSVAGEQYF
NA	TRBV29-1	TRBJ1-3	NA	TGCAGCGCCCACCAGGCGAACACCATATATTTT	CSAHQANTIYF
TRBD2	TRBV24-1	TRBJ2-1	NA	TGTGCCACCAGTGACGAAAGCGGGAGGGCCTACAATGAGCAGTTCTTC	CATSDESGRAYNEQFF
NA	TRBV12-3/TRBV12-4	TRBJ2-5	NA	TGTGCCAGCGGTAGGGGAGGAGGGCAAGAGACCCAGTACTTC	CASGRGGGQETQYF
TRBD2	TRBV5-1	TRBJ2-3	few	TGCGCCAGCAGCTTGGTGGTAGCGGGAGGTGCAGATACGCAGTATTTT	CASSLVVAGGADTQYF
TRBD2	TRBV18	TRBJ2-1	NA	TGTGCCAGCTCACCCACTAGCGAGGCCTACAATGAGCAGTTCTTC	CASSPTSEAYNEQFF